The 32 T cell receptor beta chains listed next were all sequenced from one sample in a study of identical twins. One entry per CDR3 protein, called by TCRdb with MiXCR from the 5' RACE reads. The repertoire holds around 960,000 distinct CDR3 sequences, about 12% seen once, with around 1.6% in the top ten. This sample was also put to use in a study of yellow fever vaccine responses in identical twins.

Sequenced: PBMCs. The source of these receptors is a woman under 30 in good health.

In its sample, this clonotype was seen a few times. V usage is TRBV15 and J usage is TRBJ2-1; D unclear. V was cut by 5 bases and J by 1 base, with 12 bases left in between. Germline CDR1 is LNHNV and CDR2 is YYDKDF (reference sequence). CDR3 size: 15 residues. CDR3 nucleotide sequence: TGTGCCACCAGCGAAGAGCAGGCATCCTACAATGAGCAGTTCTTC. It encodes CATSEEQASYNEQFF.

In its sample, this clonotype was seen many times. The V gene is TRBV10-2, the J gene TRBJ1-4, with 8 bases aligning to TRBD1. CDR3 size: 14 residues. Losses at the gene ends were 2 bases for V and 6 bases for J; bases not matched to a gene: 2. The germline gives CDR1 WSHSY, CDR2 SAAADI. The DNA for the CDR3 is TGCGCCAGCAGTGAGACGACAGGGGATGAAAAACTGTTTTTT. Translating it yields CASSETTGDEKLFF.

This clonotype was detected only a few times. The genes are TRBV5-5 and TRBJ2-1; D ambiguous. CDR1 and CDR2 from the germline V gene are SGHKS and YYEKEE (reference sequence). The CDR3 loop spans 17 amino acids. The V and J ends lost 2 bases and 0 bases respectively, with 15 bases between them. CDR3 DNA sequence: TGTGCCAGCAGCTTAGCCGCAGTGCGGAGCTCCTACAATGAGCAGTTCTTC. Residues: CASSLAAVRSSYNEQFF.

CDR3 region: CSAGLFKQETQYF. DNA for the CDR3: TGCAGTGCAGGCCTGTTCAAACAAGAGACCCAGTACTTC. V and J are TRBV20-1 and TRBJ2-5; no firm D call. The CDR3 spans 13 residues. V gave up 6 bases and J gave up 2 bases, with 13 bases separating them. Germline V gene data show CDR1 as DFQATT and CDR2 as SNEGSKA (reference sequence).

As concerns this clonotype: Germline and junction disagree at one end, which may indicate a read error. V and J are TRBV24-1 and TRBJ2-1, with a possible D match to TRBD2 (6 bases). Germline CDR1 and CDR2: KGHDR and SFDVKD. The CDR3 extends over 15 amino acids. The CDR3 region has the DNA TGTGCCACCAGTGATTGGGGGGACTCCTTCAATGAGCAGTTCTTC. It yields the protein CATSDWGDSFNEQFF.

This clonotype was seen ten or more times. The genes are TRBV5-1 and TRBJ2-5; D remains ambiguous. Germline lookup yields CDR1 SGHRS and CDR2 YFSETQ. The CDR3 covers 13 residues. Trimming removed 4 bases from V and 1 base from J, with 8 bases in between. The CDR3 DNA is TGCGCCAGCAGCGGGAACCGCCAAGAGACCCAGTACTTC. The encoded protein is CASSGNRQETQYF.

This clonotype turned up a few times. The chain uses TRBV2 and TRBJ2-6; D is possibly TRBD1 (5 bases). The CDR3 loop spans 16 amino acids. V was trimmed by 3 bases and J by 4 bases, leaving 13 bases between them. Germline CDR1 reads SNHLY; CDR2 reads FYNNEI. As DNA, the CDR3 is TGTGCCAGCAGTGAGGCCAGGGCCCTCGGGGCCAACGTCCTGACTTTC. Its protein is CASSEARALGANVLTF.

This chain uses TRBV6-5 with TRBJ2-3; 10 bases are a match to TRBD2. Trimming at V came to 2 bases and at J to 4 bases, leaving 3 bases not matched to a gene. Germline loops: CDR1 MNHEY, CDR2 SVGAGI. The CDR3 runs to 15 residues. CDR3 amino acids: CASSYLAGESDTQYF. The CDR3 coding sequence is TGTGCCAGCAGTTACCTAGCGGGAGAATCAGATACGCAGTATTTT.

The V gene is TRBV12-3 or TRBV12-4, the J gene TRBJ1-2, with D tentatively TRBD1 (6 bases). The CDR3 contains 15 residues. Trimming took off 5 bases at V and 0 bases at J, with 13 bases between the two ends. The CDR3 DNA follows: TGTGCCAGCAGTCCAGAAGGGGGACCTAACTATGGCTACACCTTC. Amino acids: CASSPEGGPNYGYTF.

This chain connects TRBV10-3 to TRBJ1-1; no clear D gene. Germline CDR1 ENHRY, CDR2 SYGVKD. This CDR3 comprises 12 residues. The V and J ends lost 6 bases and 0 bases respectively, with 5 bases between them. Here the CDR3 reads CAIRSLNTEAFF. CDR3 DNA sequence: TGTGCCATCAGGTCCTTGAACACTGAAGCTTTCTTT.

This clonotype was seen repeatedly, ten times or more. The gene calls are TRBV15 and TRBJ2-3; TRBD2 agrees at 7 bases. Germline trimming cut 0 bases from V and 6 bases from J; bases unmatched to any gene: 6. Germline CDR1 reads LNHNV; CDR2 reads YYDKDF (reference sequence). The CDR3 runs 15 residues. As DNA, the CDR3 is TGTGCCACCAGCAGAGATTTCGCGGGAGCCGATACGCAGTATTTT. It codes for CATSRDFAGADTQYF.

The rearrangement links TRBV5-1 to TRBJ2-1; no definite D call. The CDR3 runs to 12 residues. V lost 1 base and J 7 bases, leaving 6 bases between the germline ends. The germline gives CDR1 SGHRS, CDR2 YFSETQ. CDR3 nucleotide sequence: TGCGCCAGCAGCTTGAATTGGAATGAGCAGTTCTTC. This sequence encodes CASSLNWNEQFF.

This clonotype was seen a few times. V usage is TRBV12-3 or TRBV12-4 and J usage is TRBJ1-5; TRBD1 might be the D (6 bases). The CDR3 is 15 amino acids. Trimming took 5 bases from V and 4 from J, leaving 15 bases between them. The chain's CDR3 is CASSPEQGFNQPQHF. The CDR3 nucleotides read TGTGCCAGCAGTCCAGAACAGGGATTTAATCAGCCCCAGCATTTT.

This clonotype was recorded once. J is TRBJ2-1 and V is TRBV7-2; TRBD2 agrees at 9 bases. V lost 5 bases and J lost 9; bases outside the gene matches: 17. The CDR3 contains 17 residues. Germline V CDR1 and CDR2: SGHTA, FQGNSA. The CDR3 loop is CASSPPVVASGKFEQFF. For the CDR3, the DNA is TGTGCCAGCAGCCCCCCGGTCGTTGCTAGCGGGAAGTTTGAGCAGTTCTTC.

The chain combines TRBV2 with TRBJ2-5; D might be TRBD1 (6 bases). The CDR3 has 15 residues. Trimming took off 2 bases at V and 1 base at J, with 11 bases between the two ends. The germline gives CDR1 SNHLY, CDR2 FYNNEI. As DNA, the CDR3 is TGTGCCAGCAGTGAATACCAGGGGACCCAAGAGACCCAGTACTTC. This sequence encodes CASSEYQGTQETQYF.

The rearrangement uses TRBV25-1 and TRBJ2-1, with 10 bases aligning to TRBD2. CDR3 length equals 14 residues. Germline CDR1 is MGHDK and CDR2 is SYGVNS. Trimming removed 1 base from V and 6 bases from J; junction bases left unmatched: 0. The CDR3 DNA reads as TGTGCCAGCAGTGAATCTAGCGGGGGCAATGAGCAGTTCTTC. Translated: CASSESSGGNEQFF.

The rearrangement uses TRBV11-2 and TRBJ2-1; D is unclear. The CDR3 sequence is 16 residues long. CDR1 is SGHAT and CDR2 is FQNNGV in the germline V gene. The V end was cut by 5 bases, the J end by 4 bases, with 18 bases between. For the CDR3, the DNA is TGTGCCAGCAGCCCAGATTGGAAACTCCTTTACAATGAGCAGTTCTTC. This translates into CASSPDWKLLYNEQFF.

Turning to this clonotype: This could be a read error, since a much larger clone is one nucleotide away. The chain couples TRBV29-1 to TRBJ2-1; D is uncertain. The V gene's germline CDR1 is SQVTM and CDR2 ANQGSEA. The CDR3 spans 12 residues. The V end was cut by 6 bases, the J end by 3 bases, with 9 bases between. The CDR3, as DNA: TGCAGCGTCTCTCTCAGCTACAATGAGCAGTTCTTC. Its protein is CSVSLSYNEQFF.

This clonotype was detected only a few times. This CDR3 reads CASLVWDAGAETQYF. In DNA form, the CDR3 reads TGTGCCAGCCTCGTTTGGGACGCAGGGGCAGAGACCCAGTACTTC. The rearrangement links TRBV6-1 to TRBJ2-5, with D perhaps matching TRBD1 (6 bases). The CDR3 runs 15 residues. Germline CDR1 is MNHNS and CDR2 is SASEGT. Trimming removed 8 bases from V and 4 bases from J, with 20 bases in between.

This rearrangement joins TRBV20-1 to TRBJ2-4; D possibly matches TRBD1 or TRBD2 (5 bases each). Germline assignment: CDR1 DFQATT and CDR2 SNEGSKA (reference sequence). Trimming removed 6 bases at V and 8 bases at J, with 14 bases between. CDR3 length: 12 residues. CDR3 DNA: TGCAGTGCGCCCAGAGGGGTGGACATTCAGTACTTC. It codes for CSAPRGVDIQYF.

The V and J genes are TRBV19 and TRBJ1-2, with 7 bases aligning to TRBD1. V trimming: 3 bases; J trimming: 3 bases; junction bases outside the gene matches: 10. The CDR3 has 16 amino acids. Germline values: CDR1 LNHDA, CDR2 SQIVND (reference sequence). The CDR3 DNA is TGTGCCAGTAGTATCTCCTACAGGGGTTCGGACTATGGCTACACCTTC. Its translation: CASSISYRGSDYGYTF.

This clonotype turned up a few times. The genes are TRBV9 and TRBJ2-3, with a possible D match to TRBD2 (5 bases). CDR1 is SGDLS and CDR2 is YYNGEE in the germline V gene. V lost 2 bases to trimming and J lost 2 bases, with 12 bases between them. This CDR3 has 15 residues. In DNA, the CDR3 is TGTGCCAGCAGCGTGGCTAGCCGATACACAGATACGCAGTATTTT. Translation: CASSVASRYTDTQYF.

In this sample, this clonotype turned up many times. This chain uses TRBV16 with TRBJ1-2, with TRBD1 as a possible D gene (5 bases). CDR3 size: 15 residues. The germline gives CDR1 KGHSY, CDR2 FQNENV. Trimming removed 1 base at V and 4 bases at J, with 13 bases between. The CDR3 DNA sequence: TGTGCCAGCAGCCAATTAGTAGGGGTGATCTATGGCTACACCTTC. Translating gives CASSQLVGVIYGYTF. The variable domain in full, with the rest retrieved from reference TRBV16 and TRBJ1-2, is GEEVAQTPKHLVRGEGQKAKLYCAPIKGHSYVFWYQQVLKNEFKFLISFQNENVFDETGMPKERFSAKCLPNSPCSLEIQATKLEDSAVYFCASSQLVGVIYGYTFGSGTRLTVV.

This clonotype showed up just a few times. The CDR3 DNA is TGTGCCAGCAGTTTGGCGCGGGGAAAAAACACCGGGGAGCTGTTTTTT. It specifies CASSLARGKNTGELFF. The chain carries TRBV12-3 or TRBV12-4 and TRBJ2-2, with D tentatively TRBD2 (6 bases). V dropped 3 bases and J dropped 2 bases, with 13 bases sitting between them. The CDR3 consists of 16 residues.

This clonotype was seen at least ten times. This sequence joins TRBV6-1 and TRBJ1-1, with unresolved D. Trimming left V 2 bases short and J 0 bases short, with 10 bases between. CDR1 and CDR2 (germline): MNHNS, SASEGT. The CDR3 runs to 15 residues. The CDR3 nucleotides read TGTGCCAGCAGTGAACAGTCGACCTTGAACACTGAAGCTTTCTTT. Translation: CASSEQSTLNTEAFF.

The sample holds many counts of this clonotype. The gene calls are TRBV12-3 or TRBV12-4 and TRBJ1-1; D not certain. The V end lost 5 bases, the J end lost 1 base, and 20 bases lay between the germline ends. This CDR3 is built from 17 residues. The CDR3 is CASSPRVLGGSNTEAFF. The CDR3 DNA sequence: TGTGCCAGCAGTCCCCGTGTATTGGGTGGATCGAACACTGAAGCTTTCTTT.

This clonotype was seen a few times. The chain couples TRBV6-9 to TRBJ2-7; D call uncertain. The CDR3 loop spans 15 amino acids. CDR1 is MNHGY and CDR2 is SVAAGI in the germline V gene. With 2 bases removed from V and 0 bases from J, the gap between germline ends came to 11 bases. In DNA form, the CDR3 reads TGTGCCAGCAGTTATCGACATCTGAGCTCCTACGAGCAGTACGTC. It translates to CASSYRHLSSYEQYV.

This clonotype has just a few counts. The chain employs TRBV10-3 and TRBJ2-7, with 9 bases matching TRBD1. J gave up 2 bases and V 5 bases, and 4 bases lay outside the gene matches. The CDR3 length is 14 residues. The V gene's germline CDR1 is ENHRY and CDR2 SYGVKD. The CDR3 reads CAISNRDRAYEQYF. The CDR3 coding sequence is TGTGCCATCAGTAACCGGGACAGGGCCTACGAGCAGTACTTC.

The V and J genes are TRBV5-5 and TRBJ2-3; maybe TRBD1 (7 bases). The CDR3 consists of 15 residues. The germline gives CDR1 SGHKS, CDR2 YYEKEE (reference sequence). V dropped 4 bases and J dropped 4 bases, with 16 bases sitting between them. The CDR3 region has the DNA TGTGCCAGCAGCACGGAGGGGGCTAGCGCAGATACGCAGTATTTT. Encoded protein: CASSTEGASADTQYF.

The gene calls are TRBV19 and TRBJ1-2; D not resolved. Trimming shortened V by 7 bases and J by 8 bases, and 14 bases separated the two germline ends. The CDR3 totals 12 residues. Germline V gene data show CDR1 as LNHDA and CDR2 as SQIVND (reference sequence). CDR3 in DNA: TGTGCCAGTAAGCCGCAGAGCTTCGGCTACACCTTC. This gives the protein CASKPQSFGYTF.

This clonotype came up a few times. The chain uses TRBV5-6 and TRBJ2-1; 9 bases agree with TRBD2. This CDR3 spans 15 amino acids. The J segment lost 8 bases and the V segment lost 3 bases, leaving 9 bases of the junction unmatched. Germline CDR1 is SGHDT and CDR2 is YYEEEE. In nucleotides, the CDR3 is TGTGCCAGCAGCTGGGCCGGGACTAGCTTTGATGAGCAGTTCTTC. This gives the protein CASSWAGTSFDEQFF. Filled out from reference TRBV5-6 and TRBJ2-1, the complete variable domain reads DAGVTQSPTHLIKTRGQQVTLRCSPKSGHDTVSWYQQALGQGPQFIFQYYEEEERQRGNFPDRFSGHQFPNYSSELNVNALLLGDSALYLCASSWAGTSFDEQFFGPGTRLTVL.

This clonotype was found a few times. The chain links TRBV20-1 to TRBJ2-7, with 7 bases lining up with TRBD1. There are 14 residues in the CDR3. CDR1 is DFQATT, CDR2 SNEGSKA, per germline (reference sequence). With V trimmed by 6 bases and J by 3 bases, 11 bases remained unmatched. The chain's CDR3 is CSATSGTADYEQYV. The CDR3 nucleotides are TGCAGTGCCACTTCCGGGACAGCCGACTACGAGCAGTACGTC.